This T cell receptor (beta chain) appears in the sequencing data of a study of beta chain features in type 1 diabetes. Points from the study as a whole: Cells that show high TCR expression could be over-represented by cDNA sequencing. Lower insertion and higher deletion counts appeared at VDJ junctions in type 1 diabetes patients. Shorter TCRB CDR3s, moderately but significantly so, were found in Type 1 diabetes patients in all four CD4+ subsets.

Sequenced material consisted of expressed TCRB transcripts (all of the isolated RNA was reverse transcribed). Here immunoSEQ multiplex PCR was the method, and the copy in TCRdb shows in-frame clones only, minus some. This sample carries hundreds of thousands of clones, about 14% of them seen once, and the ten largest clones take 0.03% to 0.04%. Only a few counts were recorded for this clone. Antigen specificity is unknown. The V gene end was trimmed by 6 bases and the J gene end by 0 bases; junction bases not matched to a gene: 4. CDR3 size: 14 residues. Germline V gene sequence: CDR1 SEHNR, CDR2 FQNEAQ (reference sequence).

This rearrangement joins TRBV7-9 to TRBJ1-1; 7 bases fit TRBD1. Sequenced input: naive CD4+ T cells from blood. The receptor was derived from a man younger than 30 with type 1 diabetes. CDR3 loop: CASRETGMNTEAFF. The CDR3 nucleotides are TGTGCCAGCAGGGAGACAGGGATGAACACTGAAGCTTTCTTT. Using reference TRBV7-9 and TRBJ1-1 for the parts outside the CDR3, the full variable domain is DTGVSQNPRHKITKRGQNVTFRCDPISEHNRLYWYRQTLGQGPEFLTYFQNEAQLEKSRLLSDRFSAERPKGSFSTLEIQRTEQGDSAMYLCASRETGMNTEAFFGQGTRLTVV.